Below, 10 T cell receptor beta chains from the same sample are listed, as sequenced in a study of T-cell reconstitution after alpha-beta-depleted transplantation in children. Construction of the TCRbeta library involved unique molecular identifiers. Each CDR3 protein is one row after TCRdb ran MiXCR on the PCR reads. The data contain roughly 120,000 distinct CDR3 sequences, 20% to 25% of them singletons. The source was PBMCs, mostly from graft donor cells, collected 180 days after TCRalphabeta/CD19-depleted stem cell transplant. The receptors stem from a male patient aged 2 to 10 who had a stem cell transplant for chronic granulomatous disease, so the T cells may come from the graft donor.

This rearrangement joins TRBV7-2 to TRBJ1-5; possible D gene TRBD1, 6 bases. The V end lost 4 bases, the J end lost 1 base, and 14 bases lay between the germline ends. Germline V CDR1 and CDR2: SGHTA, FQGNSA. CDR3 size: 16 residues. The DNA for the CDR3 is TGTGCCAGCAGCTCCCAGGGGACGACAAGCAATCAGCCCCAGCATTTT. This translates into CASSSQGTTSNQPQHF.

This clonotype was seen at least ten times. The J gene is TRBJ2-7, the V gene TRBV20-1; 8 positions agree with TRBD2. Germline CDR1 and CDR2: DFQATT and SNEGSKA (reference sequence). The ends lost 0 bases at V and 3 bases at J; junction bases unmatched: 10. The length of the CDR3 is 16 residues. CDR3 loop: CSARDWRLAGNYEQYF. CDR3 coding DNA: TGCAGTGCTAGAGATTGGAGGCTAGCGGGTAACTACGAGCAGTACTTC.

This chain uses TRBV7-6 with TRBJ2-2; the match to TRBD2 covers 15 bases. There are 17 residues in the CDR3. Looked up from germline, CDR1 is SGHVS and CDR2 is FNYEAQ. V lost 7 bases to trimming and J lost 5 bases; unmatched junction nucleotides: 8. CDR3 protein: CASTRTSGRAVTGELFF. As DNA, the CDR3 is TGTGCCAGCACCAGGACTAGCGGGAGGGCCGTAACCGGGGAGCTGTTTTTT.

The chain employs TRBV12-3 or TRBV12-4 and TRBJ2-5; 12 nucleotides agree with TRBD2. Trimming at V came to 2 bases and at J to 5 bases, leaving 15 bases not matched to a gene. CDR3 size: 19 residues. CDR3 protein: CASSLMGARLAGDEETQYF. The CDR3 DNA reads TGTGCCAGCAGTTTAATGGGTGCCAGACTAGCGGGAGATGAGGAGACCCAGTACTTC.

Ten or more counts support this clonotype. V gene TRBV12-3 or TRBV12-4 combines with J gene TRBJ1-2; D gene ambiguous. V gave up 3 bases and J gave up 7 bases, with 12 bases separating them. The CDR3 is 13 amino acids. CDR3 loop: CASSFKGNLGYTF. CDR3 nucleotides: TGTGCCAGCAGTTTTAAGGGCAACCTTGGCTACACCTTC.

The rearrangement uses TRBV3-1 and TRBJ2-4; no reliable D call. CDR3 size: 16 residues. V dropped 11 bases and J dropped 0 bases, with 20 bases sitting between them. Germline loops: CDR1 LGHDT, CDR2 YNNKEL (reference sequence). DNA for the CDR3: TGTGCCTGCTGTTTTATGGGCGTAGAAGCCAAAAACATTCAGTACTTC. Amino acid sequence: CACCFMGVEAKNIQYF.

This clonotype was detected many times. The chain combines TRBV18 with TRBJ2-3; D might be TRBD1 or TRBD2, each matching 5 bases. The CDR3 has 16 amino acids. Trimming took 3 bases from V and 4 from J, leaving 17 bases between them. CDR1 and CDR2 from the germline V gene are KGHSH and LQKENI. CDR3 DNA sequence: TGTGCCAGCTCACCGGAATGGGGGTTTATAGCAGATACGCAGTATTTT. It encodes CASSPEWGFIADTQYF.

The rearrangement joins TRBV21-1 to TRBJ2-7; the table's D gene call, TRBD2, was not cross checked with the DNA. TRBV21-1 is recorded as a pseudogene. The CDR3 has 15 amino acids. CDR3 sequence reads: CASSEGTSGPYEQYF. In DNA, the CDR3 is TGTGCCAGCAGCGAAGGGACTAGCGGCCCCTACGAGCAGTACTTC.

The J gene is TRBJ2-1, the V gene TRBV5-1; 8 bases fit TRBD2. The germline V gene encodes CDR1 SGHRS and CDR2 YFSETQ. V lost 0 bases and J lost 3; bases outside the gene matches: 11. CDR3 length: 18 amino acids. In DNA, the CDR3 is TGCGCCAGCAGCTTGGAGGGGCGGGGCGGGAGGCTCTACAATGAGCAGTTCTTC. Its protein is CASSLEGRGGRLYNEQFF.

The CDR3 spells CASSLTGTMAFEQFF. CDR3 coding DNA: TGCGCCAGCAGCCTGACCGGGACTATGGCGTTTGAGCAGTTCTTC. This sequence joins TRBV5-1 and TRBJ2-1; 7 bases are a match to TRBD2. The V gene end was trimmed by 4 bases and the J gene end by 9 bases; junction bases not matched to a gene: 13. The CDR3 runs 15 residues. The germline gives CDR1 SGHRS, CDR2 YFSETQ.